The 15 T cell receptor beta chains below all came from one sample that was sequenced in a study of T cells in Graves' hyperthyroidism and ophthalmopathy. TCR beta CDR3 regions were amplified from RNA. Primed by the HTBI set, a first-round RT-PCR was run on the TCR CDR3. TCRdb re-called the multiplex PCR reads through MiXCR, storing one row per CDR3 protein. This table holds about 380,000 distinct CDR3 sequences, around 13% found once. The sample was blood. These receptors all come from a woman in her sixties or seventies with Graves' hyperthyroidism.

There are many counts of this clonotype. The V call is TRBV4-2, the J call TRBJ2-5, with 8 bases lining up with TRBD1. J was trimmed by 1 base and V by 0 bases; bases with no gene match: 1. The germline V gene encodes CDR1 LGHNA and CDR2 YNFKEQ. The CDR3 is made up of 15 amino acids. The CDR3 sequence is CASSQEGTGQETQYF. CDR3 DNA: TGTGCCAGCAGCCAAGAGGGGACAGGCCAAGAGACCCAGTACTTC.

The table lists this clonotype with many counts. In nucleotides, the CDR3 is TGTGCCAGCAGCTTGTCGGGGTCGGGGCTACGAGAGACCCAGTACTTC. This gives the protein CASSLSGSGLRETQYF. The rearrangement joins TRBV7-9 to TRBJ2-5, with D perhaps assigned TRBD1 or TRBD2 (5 bases each). The V and J ends lost 3 bases and 4 bases respectively, with 18 bases between them. The CDR3 consists of 16 residues. Germline V CDR1 and CDR2: SEHNR, FQNEAQ (reference sequence).

There are many counts of this clonotype. The rearrangement links TRBV12-3 or TRBV12-4 to TRBJ1-1; the D is unclear. The CDR3 has 11 residues. V was pared by 1 base and J by 11 bases, with 8 bases between. The CDR3 sequence is CASSLESRAFF. CDR3 DNA: TGTGCCAGCAGTTTAGAGTCGCGGGCTTTCTTT.

V is TRBV7-9 and J is TRBJ1-2; 10 bases are a match to TRBD1. The CDR3 totals 15 residues. Germline V gene sequence: CDR1 SEHNR, CDR2 FQNEAQ (reference sequence). Losses at the gene ends were 5 bases for V and 3 bases for J; bases not matched to a gene: 6. The CDR3 here is CASSEDRGLDYGYTF. CDR3 DNA sequence: TGTGCCAGCAGCGAAGACAGGGGGCTTGACTATGGCTACACCTTC.

As for this clonotype: The junction and the germline gene differ at one end; a read error may be behind it. V gene TRBV20-1 combines with J gene TRBJ2-1; TRBD1 is a possible D gene (6 bases). Germline V lookup: CDR1 DFQATT, CDR2 SNEGSKA (reference sequence). The CDR3 runs 13 residues. CDR3 amino acids: CGAREGVDNEQFF. As DNA, the CDR3 is TGCGGTGCTAGAGAGGGGGTAGACAATGAGCAGTTCTTC.

This clonotype was recorded many times. This chain joins TRBV20-1 and TRBJ2-1; possibly TRBD2 for D (6 bases). This CDR3 has 16 residues. Germline CDR1 and CDR2: DFQATT and SNEGSKA (reference sequence). The V end lost 1 base, the J end lost 3 bases, and 16 bases lay between the germline ends. CDR3 nucleotide sequence: TGCAGTGCTAGAGGTTCGGGGGAGCATGGCTACAATGAGCAGTTCTTC. Amino acids: CSARGSGEHGYNEQFF.

V is TRBV19 and J is TRBJ2-4; no definite D call. The V end lost 6 bases, the J end lost 0 bases, and 9 bases lay between the germline ends. This CDR3 has 14 residues. CDR1 is LNHDA, CDR2 SQIVND, per germline (reference sequence). This CDR3 reads CASSRSAAKNIQYF. CDR3 DNA sequence: TGTGCCAGTAGCCGCTCTGCAGCCAAAAACATTCAGTACTTC. The full variable domain, with the rest looked up from reference TRBV19 and TRBJ2-4, is DGGITQSPKYLFRKEGQNVTLSCEQNLNHDAMYWYRQDPGQGLRLIYYSQIVNDFQKGDIAEGYSVSREKKESFPLTVTSAQKNPTAFYLCASSRSAAKNIQYFGAGTRLSVL.

On this clonotype itself: Being one base from a much bigger clone, this may be a read error. The rearrangement links TRBV7-9 to TRBJ2-1; no reliable D call. V was clipped by 0 bases and J by 5 bases, with 8 bases between them. Germline CDR1 is SEHNR and CDR2 is FQNEAQ (reference sequence). CDR3 length: 14 residues. For the CDR3, the DNA is TGTGCCAGCAGCTTAGCGATAGTTAACAATGAGCAGTTCTTC. It encodes CASSLAIVNNEQFF.

This clonotype was counted many times. The genes are TRBV5-1 and TRBJ1-2; 8 nucleotides line up with TRBD1. The V gene end was trimmed by 4 bases and the J gene end by 8 bases; junction bases not matched to a gene: 4. The CDR3 sequence is 12 residues long. CDR1 and CDR2 from the germline V gene are SGHRS and YFSETQ. CDR3 sequence reads: CASSVTGEGYTF. DNA of the CDR3: TGCGCCAGCAGCGTGACAGGGGAAGGCTACACCTTC.

The genes are TRBV7-3 and TRBJ2-1, with D hard to call. Germline CDR1 is SGHTA and CDR2 is FQGTGA. V lost 0 bases and J 9 bases, leaving 9 bases between the germline ends. This CDR3 spans 13 amino acids. The CDR3 DNA is TGTGCCAGCAGCTTAACCTCGCTTAGTGAGCAGTTCTTC. It yields the protein CASSLTSLSEQFF.

This clonotype was seen at least ten times. This chain connects TRBV5-1 to TRBJ1-1; a possible D gene is TRBD1 (6 bases). Trimming cost V 3 bases and J 1 base, with 10 bases left between them. CDR1 and CDR2 from the germline V gene are SGHRS and YFSETQ. CDR3 size: 14 residues. The CDR3 protein is CASSSGTSNTEAFF. CDR3 DNA sequence: TGCGCCAGCAGCTCTGGGACATCGAACACTGAAGCTTTCTTT.

This clonotype was seen ten or more times. V usage is TRBV10-1 and J usage is TRBJ2-5; 13 nucleotides match TRBD2. The CDR3 consists of 16 residues. Germline-derived CDR1 and CDR2 are WNHNN and SYGVQD (reference sequence). The ends lost 2 bases at V and 1 base at J; junction bases unmatched: 1. CDR3: CASSERLAGGQETQYF. CDR3 coding DNA: TGCGCCAGCAGTGAGAGACTAGCGGGGGGCCAAGAGACCCAGTACTTC.

This clonotype was counted only a few times. This rearrangement joins TRBV5-1 to TRBJ2-3; a weak D match, TRBD1 (5 bases). The germline V gene has CDR1 SGHRS and CDR2 YFSETQ. With 0 bases removed from V and 3 bases from J, the gap between germline ends came to 8 bases. This CDR3 region has 14 residues. CDR3 residues: CASSLGQITDTQYF. As DNA, the CDR3 is TGCGCCAGCAGCTTGGGACAGATTACAGATACGCAGTATTTT.

In its sample, this clonotype was seen many times. The chain recombines TRBV6-1 with TRBJ1-4, with D tentatively TRBD1 (5 bases). Between the trimmed V and J ends, which lost 7 bases and 0 bases, there was a span of 9 bases. CDR1 is MNHNS, CDR2 SASEGT, per germline. CDR3 size: 14 residues. This CDR3 reads CASMGGATNEKLFF. CDR3 bases: TGTGCCAGCATGGGGGGAGCAACTAATGAAAAACTGTTTTTT.

The CDR3 is CASSQRDTNTGELFF. The CDR3 bases are TGTGCCAGCAGCCAAAGGGATACGAACACCGGGGAGCTGTTTTTT. The genes are TRBV3-1 and TRBJ2-2; no clear D gene. Germline-derived CDR1 and CDR2 are LGHDT and YNNKEL (reference sequence). V dropped 2 bases and J dropped 0 bases, with 7 bases sitting between them. The CDR3 is 15 residues long.